The clone carrying this T cell receptor beta chain came up a few times. Its antigen is undetermined. Sequencing relied on a cDNA template that was reverse transcribed from extracted RNA. Repertoires were generated with immunoSEQ multiplex PCR, while TCRdb's copy carries only in-frame clones and drops some. The data contain roughly 73,000 clones, 29% of them singletons. Deletions cut 9 bases from V and 6 bases from J, with 18 bases between. The CDR3 spans 14 residues. Germline CDR1 reads LNHDA; CDR2 reads SQIVND (reference sequence). This sample was included in a study of CD8+ T cells in alopecia areata. The treatment here: oral pan-JAK inhibitor, 5-10 mg twice daily. Peripheral blood samples and lesional scalp punch biopsies were obtained from alopecia areata patients. The sorting of PBMCs gave CD4+ and CD8+ T cells. Study-wide points: Affected lesional scalp, above all in alopecia totalis/universalis, was more clonal than normal scalp. It was observed that many expanded lesional clones persisted in scalp and blood during tofacitinib.

The TCR comes from a human donor with alopecia areata. V and J are TRBV19 and TRBJ2-4; TRBD2 might be the D (7 bases). Sequencing was performed on CD8+ T cells sorted from blood, taken at week 4, from a patient treated with tofacitinib. In DNA form, the CDR3 reads TGTGCCAGCGGGGGCGGGGGATTCTCAAACATTCAGTACTTC. It translates to CASGGGGFSNIQYF.